This entry features one T cell receptor beta chain sequence. The data were obtained in a study of blood T cell repertoires in COVID-19. Study summary: Both acute and convalescent COVID-19 samples were obtained from the United States, Italy and Spain.

V lost 9 bases, J lost 1 base, and 17 bases stayed unmatched. Germline CDR1 reads MDHEN; CDR2 reads SYDVKM. The CDR3 loop spans 18 amino acids. TCRdb keeps only in-frame clones here, not all; method: immunoSEQ multiplex PCR. The sample yields some 190,000 clones, roughly 76% seen once. Seattle participants joined during active infection and were tracked over time. What was sequenced was peripheral blood. The receptor was isolated from a woman aged 40 to 55 with COVID-19, enrolled during active disease. The genes are TRBV28 and TRBJ2-4, with TRBD1 matching over 8 bases. CDR3 coding DNA: TGTGCCAGTCACACCGGGACAGGAGTAGCTAGGGCCAAAAACATTCAGTACTTC. Its translation: CASHTGTGVARAKNIQYF.